The present entry profiles one T cell receptor (beta chain) with its context. Its specificity is not known. Trimming stripped 6 bases from V and 3 bases from J, with 24 bases between. The CDR3 contains 17 residues. Germline-derived CDR1 and CDR2 are SGHDT and YYEEEE. Primers for the PCR totalled 60 Vbeta and 13 Jbeta. The assay was immunoSEQ multiplex PCR, and TCRdb's table has in-frame clones only and misses some. The data hold 150,000 to 200,000 clones, with about four fifths observed a single time. The data were taken from a study of cytomegalovirus exposure and HLA in healthy donors. General study findings and limits: A later analysis showed that HLA-associated TCR beta chains had undergone more clonal expansion than equally common others. Apart from CMV serostatus, no immune exposure information was available. In vitro work confirmed that a few CMV-associated chains recognize CMV antigens.

The clonotype was recovered from a woman younger than 30 in good health and CMV-seronegative. This chain connects TRBV5-6 to TRBJ1-1; D remains unclear. Sample: PBMCs. The CDR3 coding sequence is TGTGCCAGCAACAAACTCGACCCGGGGTATTATGACACTGAAGCTTTCTTT. This encodes CASNKLDPGYYDTEAFF. Full variable domain (outside the CDR3, taken from reference TRBV5-6 and TRBJ1-1): DAGVTQSPTHLIKTRGQQVTLRCSPKSGHDTVSWYQQALGQGPQFIFQYYEEEERQRGNFPDRFSGHQFPNYSSELNVNALLLGDSALYLCASNKLDPGYYDTEAFFGQGTRLTVV.